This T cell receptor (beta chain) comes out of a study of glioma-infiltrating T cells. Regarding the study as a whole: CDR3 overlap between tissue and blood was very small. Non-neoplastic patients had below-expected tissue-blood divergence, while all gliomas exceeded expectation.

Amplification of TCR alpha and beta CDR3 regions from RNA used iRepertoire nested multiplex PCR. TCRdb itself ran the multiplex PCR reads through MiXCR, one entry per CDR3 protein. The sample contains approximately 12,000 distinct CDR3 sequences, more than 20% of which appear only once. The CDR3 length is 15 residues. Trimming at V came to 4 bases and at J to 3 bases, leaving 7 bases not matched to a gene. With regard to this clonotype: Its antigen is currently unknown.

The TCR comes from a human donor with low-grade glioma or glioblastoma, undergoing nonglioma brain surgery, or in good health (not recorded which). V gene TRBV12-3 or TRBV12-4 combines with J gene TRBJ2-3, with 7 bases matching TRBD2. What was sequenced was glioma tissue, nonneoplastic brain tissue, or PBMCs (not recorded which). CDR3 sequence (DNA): TGTGCCAGCAGTTCCCCCTATAGCGGGACAGATACGCAGTATTTT. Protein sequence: CASSSPYSGTDTQYF.